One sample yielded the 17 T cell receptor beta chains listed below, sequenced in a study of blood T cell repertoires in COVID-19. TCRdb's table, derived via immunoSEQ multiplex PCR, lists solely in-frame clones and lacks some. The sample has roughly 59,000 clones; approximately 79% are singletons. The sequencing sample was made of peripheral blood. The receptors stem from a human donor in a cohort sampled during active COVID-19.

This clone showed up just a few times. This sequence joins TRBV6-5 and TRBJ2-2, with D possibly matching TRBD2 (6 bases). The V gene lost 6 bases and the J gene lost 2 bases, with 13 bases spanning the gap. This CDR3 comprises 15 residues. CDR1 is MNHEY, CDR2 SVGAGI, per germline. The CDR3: CASREGSLNTGELFF. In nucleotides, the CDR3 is TGTGCCAGCAGGGAGGGCAGCCTTAACACCGGGGAGCTGTTTTTT.

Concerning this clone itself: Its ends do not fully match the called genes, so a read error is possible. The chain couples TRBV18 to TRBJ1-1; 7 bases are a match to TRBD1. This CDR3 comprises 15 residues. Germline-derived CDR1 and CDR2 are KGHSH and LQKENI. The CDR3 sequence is CASSSPTGRGTEAFF. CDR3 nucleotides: TGTGCCAGCTCATCACCGACAGGGAGAGGGACTGAAGCTTTCTTT.

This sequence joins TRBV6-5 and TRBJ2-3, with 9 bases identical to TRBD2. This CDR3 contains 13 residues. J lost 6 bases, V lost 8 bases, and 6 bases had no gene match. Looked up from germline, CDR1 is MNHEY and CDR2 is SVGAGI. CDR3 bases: TGTGCCAGCTTGGCTAGCGGGACGGATACGCAGTATTTT. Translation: CASLASGTDTQYF.

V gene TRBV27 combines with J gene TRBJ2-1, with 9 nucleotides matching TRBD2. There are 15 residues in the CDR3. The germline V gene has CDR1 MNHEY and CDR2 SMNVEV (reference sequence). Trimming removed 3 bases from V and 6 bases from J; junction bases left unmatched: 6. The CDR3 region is CASSLKRGAPNEQFF. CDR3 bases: TGTGCCAGCAGTTTGAAGCGGGGGGCCCCCAATGAGCAGTTCTTC.

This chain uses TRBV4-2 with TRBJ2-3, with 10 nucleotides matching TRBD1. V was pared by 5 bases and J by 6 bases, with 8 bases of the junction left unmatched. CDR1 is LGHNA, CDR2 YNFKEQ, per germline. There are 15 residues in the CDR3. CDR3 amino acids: CASSWTGGDADTQYF. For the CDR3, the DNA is TGTGCCAGCAGCTGGACAGGGGGTGACGCGGATACGCAGTATTTT.

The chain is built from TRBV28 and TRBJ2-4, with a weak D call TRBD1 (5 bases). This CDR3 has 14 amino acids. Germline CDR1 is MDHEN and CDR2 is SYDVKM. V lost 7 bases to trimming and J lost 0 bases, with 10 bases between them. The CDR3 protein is CASMRQLAKNIQYF. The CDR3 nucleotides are TGTGCCAGCATGCGACAGTTAGCCAAAAACATTCAGTACTTC.

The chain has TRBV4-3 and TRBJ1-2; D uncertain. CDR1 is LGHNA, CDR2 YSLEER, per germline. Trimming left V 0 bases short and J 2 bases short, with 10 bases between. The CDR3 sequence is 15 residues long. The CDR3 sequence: CASSQEEGGNYGYTF. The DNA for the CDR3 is TGCGCCAGCAGCCAAGAGGAGGGCGGGAACTATGGCTACACCTTC.

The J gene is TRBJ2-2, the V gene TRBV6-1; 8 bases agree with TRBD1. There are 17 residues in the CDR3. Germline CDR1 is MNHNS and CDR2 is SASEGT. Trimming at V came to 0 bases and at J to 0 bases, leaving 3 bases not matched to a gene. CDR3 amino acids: CASSEASTGANTGELFF. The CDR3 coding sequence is TGTGCCAGCAGTGAAGCATCGACAGGGGCGAACACCGGGGAGCTGTTTTTT.

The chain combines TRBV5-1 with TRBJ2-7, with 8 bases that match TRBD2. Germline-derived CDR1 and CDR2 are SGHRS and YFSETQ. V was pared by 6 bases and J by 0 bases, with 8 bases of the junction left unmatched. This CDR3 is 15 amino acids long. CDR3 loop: CASTNGGGSSYEQYF. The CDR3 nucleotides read TGCGCCAGCACCAACGGCGGGGGGTCCTCCTACGAGCAGTACTTC. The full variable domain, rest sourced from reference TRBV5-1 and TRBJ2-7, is KAGVTQTPRYLIKTRGQQVTLSCSPISGHRSVSWYQQTPGQGLQFLFEYFSETQRNKGNFPGRFSGRQFSNSRSEMNVSTLELGDSALYLCASTNGGGSSYEQYFGPGTRLTVT.

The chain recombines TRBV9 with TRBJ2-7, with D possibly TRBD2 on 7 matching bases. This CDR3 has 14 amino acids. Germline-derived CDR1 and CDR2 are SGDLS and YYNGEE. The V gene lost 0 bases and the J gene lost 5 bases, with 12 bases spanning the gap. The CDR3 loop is CASSVGGGGHEQYF. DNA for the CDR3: TGTGCCAGCAGCGTAGGGGGGGGCGGCCACGAGCAGTACTTC.

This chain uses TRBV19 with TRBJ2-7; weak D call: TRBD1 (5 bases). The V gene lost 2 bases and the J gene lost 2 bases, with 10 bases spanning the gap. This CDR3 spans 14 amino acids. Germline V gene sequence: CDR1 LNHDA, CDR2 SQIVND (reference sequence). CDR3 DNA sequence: TGTGCCAGTAGTATAAAAAGGGGTACCTACGAGCAGTACTTC. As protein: CASSIKRGTYEQYF.

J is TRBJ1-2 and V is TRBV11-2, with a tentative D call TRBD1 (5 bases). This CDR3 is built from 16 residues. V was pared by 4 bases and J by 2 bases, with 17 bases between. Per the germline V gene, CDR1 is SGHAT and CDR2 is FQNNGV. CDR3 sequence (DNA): TGTGCCAGCAGCTCTCCCCGACAGTTCCGAAACTATGGCTACACCTTC. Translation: CASSSPRQFRNYGYTF.

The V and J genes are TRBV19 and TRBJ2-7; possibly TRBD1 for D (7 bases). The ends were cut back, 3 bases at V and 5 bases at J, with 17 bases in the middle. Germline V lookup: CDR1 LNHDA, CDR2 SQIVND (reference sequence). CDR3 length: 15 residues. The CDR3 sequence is CASSIPGGGNHEQYF. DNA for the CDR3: TGTGCCAGTAGTATTCCAGGGGGAGGTAACCACGAGCAGTACTTC.

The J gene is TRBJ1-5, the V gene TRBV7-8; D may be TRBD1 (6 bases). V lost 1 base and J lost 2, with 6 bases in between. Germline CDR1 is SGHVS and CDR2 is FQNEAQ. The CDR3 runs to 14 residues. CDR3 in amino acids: CASSLGTGNQPQHF. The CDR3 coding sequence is TGTGCCAGCAGCTTAGGGACAGGCAATCAGCCCCAGCATTTT.

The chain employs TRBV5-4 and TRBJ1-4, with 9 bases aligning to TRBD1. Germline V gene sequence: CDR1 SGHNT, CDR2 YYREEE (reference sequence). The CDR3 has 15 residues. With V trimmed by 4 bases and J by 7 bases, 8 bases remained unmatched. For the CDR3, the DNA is TGTGCCAGCAGCCCGGACAGGGGAGGGAGTGAAAAACTGTTTTTT. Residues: CASSPDRGGSEKLFF.

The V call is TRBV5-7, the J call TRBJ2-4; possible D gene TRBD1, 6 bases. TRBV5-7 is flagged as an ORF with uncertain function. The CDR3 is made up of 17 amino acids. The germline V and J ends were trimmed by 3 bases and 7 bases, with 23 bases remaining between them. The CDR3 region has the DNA TGTGCCAGCAGCTCCCGGGACATGAACAACCTGAGGAACATTCAGTACTTC. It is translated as CASSSRDMNNLRNIQYF.

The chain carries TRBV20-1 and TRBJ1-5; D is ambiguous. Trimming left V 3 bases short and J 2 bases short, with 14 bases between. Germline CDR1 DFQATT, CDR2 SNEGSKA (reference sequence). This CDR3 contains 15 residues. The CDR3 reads CSASVGGQGNQPQHF. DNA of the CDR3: TGCAGTGCTAGTGTAGGTGGTCAGGGCAATCAGCCCCAGCATTTT.